This T cell receptor (beta chain) was documented in a study of blood T cell repertoires in COVID-19 (dated by TCRdb to about 2020). Turning to the overall study: Collaborator samples came from the United States, Italy and Spain and covered acute and convalescent phases of COVID-19. The prospective study material was composed of cDNA or gDNA derived from T cells, B-cell-depleted T cells, or PBMCs. Subjects who had been exposed to COVID-19, were actively infected with it, or had recovered from it provided the deeply sampled blood TCRbeta repertoires that made up the dataset. The repertoires were released in a freely available public database meant as a resource for research on the immune response to SARS-CoV-2. The samples were drawn from the first 160 participants of the ongoing ImmuneRACE study and from roughly 1,300 subjects provided by 6 global collaborators. Nearly every sample came with metadata listing a de-identified subject ID, COVID-19 status, age in years and sex. Where HLA class I and class II types were available, the types were taken from metadata supplied by the sample provider, not from assay-based typing.

The immunoSEQ Assay, a bias-controlled multiplex PCR, was used to amplify TCRbeta CDR3 regions from genomic DNA. The original methods were these. The number of nucleated cells in each sample was estimated by amplification of reference gene primers within the assay. To quantify the absolute abundance of each unique TCRbeta CDR3 rearrangement, sequence reads were collapsed and filtered. For each sample, productive Simpson clonality was calculated by taking the square root of Simpson's diversity index across productive rearrangements. Drawn from immuneACCESS, this table holds only the in-frame rearrangements with V and J called that TCRdb kept. Clones are partly lost; checked studies trace under half to an unresolved V gene and leave the rest unexplained. Clonal size and the V and J genes are those of that table, whereas D and trimming came from the DNA. The sample table shows 150,000 or so clones, and 80% to 95% are seen once. Around 4.6% of the sample is held by the ten biggest clonotypes.

On this clone itself: Its target antigen remains unknown. No much larger clone exists at a distance of one base, and base qualities are not known.

One collaborating source in Seattle enrolled patients while the patients were actively infected and followed the patients over time throughout the course of disease. The collaborating institutions used their own protocols to collect whole blood in K2EDTA tubes. For TCRbeta analysis, collaborator samples were shipped as frozen whole blood, as isolated PBMCs, or as DNA extracted from either sample type. The germline ends are 17 bases apart after V is trimmed by 5 bases and J by 0 bases. Reading the germline V gene (reference sequence) gives CDR1 LNHDA and CDR2 SQIVND. Its CDR3 holds 17 amino acids, cysteine through phenylalanine. Only the CDR3 DNA stays, 51 bases, in frame from base 1. On the study overall, not on this receptor specifically: The amount of clinical and demographic metadata varied by source and participant and was provided uncurated.

This sequence originates from a man aged 25-45 years with COVID-19, enrolled during active disease. Here the chain combines TRBV19 and TRBJ1-5; the D segment cannot be called with confidence. Sequencing input: peripheral blood. The encoded CDR3 is CASSLRHNDYSNQPQHF. The base sequence is TGTGCCAGTAGTTTGCGGCACAATGATTATAGCAATCAGCCCCAGCATTTT.